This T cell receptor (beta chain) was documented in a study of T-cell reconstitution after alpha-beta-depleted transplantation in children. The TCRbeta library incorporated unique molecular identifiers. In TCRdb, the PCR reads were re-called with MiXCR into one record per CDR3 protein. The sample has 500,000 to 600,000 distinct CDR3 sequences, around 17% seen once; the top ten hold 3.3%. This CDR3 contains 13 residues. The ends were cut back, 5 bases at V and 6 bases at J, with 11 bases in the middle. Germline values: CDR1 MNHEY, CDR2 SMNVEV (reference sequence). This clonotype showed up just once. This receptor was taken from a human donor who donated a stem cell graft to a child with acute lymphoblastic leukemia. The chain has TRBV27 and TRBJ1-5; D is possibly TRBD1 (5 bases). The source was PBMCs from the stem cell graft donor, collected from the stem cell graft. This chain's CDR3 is CASSGTGCQPQHF. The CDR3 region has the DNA TGTGCCAGCAGTGGGACGGGGTGTCAGCCCCAGCATTTT.